This T cell receptor (beta chain) was recorded in a study of blood T cell repertoires in COVID-19. Looking at the study overall: Samples came from the United States, Italy and Spain, spanning acute and convalescent COVID-19. The cDNA or gDNA used as material had been derived from T cells, B-cell-depleted T cells, or PBMCs.

The CDR3 extends over 13 amino acids. With 5 bases clipped from V and 5 bases from J, the junction kept 3 bases outside the gene matches. Per germline, CDR1 SGHVS and CDR2 FQNEAQ. As originally analysed: It was from reference gene primer amplification that nucleated cell counts were estimated. TCRdb's copy holds only in-frame clones and misses some; the assay was immunoSEQ multiplex PCR. V, J and clone size derive from that table, while D and trimming were established from the DNA sequence. Of approximately 170,000 clones in the sample, 90% are singletons; the top ten hold roughly 19%. V gene TRBV7-8 combines with J gene TRBJ1-2, with 9 bases identical to TRBD1. This clonotype was sampled from a man aged 55-75 years with active or convalescent COVID-19. The sample consisted of peripheral blood. CDR3 nucleotide sequence: TGTGCCAGCAGCCAGGGGACAGGGTATGGCTACACCTTC. Amino acid sequence: CASSQGTGYGYTF.